This T cell receptor beta chain was obtained from a study of T cells in narcolepsy. This clone was observed once. The repertoire was sequenced with immunoSEQ multiplex PCR; TCRdb's copy has only in-frame clones and lacks some. The profile shows fewer than 40,000 clones, roughly 77% of them singletons. V was pared by 6 bases and J by 5 bases, with 0 bases of the junction left unmatched. The CDR3 contains 11 residues. Looked up from germline, CDR1 is MNHNS and CDR2 is SASEGT. Input material: CD45RA- memory CD4+ T cells from PBMCs. The V and J genes are TRBV6-1 and TRBJ2-5; 7 nucleotides match TRBD2. The origin of this receptor is a human donor with narcolepsy. The CDR3 reads CASRLAETQYF. CDR3 in DNA: TGTGCCAGCAGACTAGCGGAGACCCAGTACTTC.